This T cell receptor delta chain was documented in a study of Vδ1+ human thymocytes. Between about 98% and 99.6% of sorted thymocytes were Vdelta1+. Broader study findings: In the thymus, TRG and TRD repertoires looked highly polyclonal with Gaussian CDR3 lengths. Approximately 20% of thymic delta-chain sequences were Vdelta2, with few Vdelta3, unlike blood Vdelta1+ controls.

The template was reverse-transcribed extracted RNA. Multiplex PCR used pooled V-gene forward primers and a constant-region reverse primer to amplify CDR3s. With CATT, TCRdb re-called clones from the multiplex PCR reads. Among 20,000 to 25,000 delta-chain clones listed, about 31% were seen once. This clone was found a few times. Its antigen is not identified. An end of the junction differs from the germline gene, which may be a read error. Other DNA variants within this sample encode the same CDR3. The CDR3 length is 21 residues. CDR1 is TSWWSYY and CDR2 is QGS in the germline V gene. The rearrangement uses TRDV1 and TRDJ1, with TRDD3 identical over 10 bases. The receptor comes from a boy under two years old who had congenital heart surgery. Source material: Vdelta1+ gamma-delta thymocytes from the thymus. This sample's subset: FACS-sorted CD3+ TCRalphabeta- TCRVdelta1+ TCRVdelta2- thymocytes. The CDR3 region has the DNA TGTGCTCTTGGGGAAGCCTCTCTAGTTACTGGGGGATTGACTGTCTCCGATAAACTCATTTTT. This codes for CALGEASLVTGGLTVSDKLIF.